These 20 T cell receptor beta chains were sequenced from one sample in a study of T cell repertoires in cytomegalovirus infection. MiXCR, applied by TCRdb to the reads, yields one record per CDR3 protein. This table has about 700,000 distinct CDR3 sequences, roughly 36% appearing once. No antigen is known for these receptors. The material was cultured PBMCs, obtained from culture after CMV antigen stimulation. These receptors were collected from a human donor in good health (CMV status not recorded). Some clones in this sample may be carry-over from other donors' samples.

This chain uses TRBV7-9 with TRBJ2-3; D may be TRBD2 (6 bases). The ends were cut back, 5 bases at V and 6 bases at J, with 15 bases in the middle. This CDR3 has 14 residues. Germline CDR1 and CDR2: SEHNR and FQNEAQ (reference sequence). CDR3 DNA: TGTGCCAGCAGCCCCAGGACGGGGGTGGATACGCAGTATTTT. It yields the protein CASSPRTGVDTQYF.

This clonotype was detected only a few times. V is TRBV7-3 and J is TRBJ1-1, with D possibly TRBD1 on 5 matching bases. The CDR3 has 13 residues. Germline CDR1 reads SGHTA; CDR2 reads FQGTGA. Trimming removed 5 bases from V and 3 bases from J, with 10 bases in between. In nucleotides, the CDR3 is TGTGCCAGCAGCCCGGACACCTACACTGAAGCTTTCTTT. Its protein product is CASSPDTYTEAFF.

This chain links TRBV4-1 with TRBJ2-1, with D hard to call. The germline gives CDR1 MGHRA, CDR2 YSYEKL. This CDR3 spans 16 amino acids. Trimming pared 4 bases from V and 4 bases from J, leaving 17 bases between. The CDR3 loop reads CASSRVTMPQYNEQFF. For the CDR3, the DNA is TGCGCCAGCAGCCGCGTCACAATGCCACAATACAATGAGCAGTTCTTC.

This chain links TRBV4-1 with TRBJ1-5; 8 bases match TRBD1. V shed 1 base and J 5 bases; nucleotides not matched to a gene: 13. Germline loops: CDR1 MGHRA, CDR2 YSYEKL. The CDR3 contains 18 residues. Written as DNA, the CDR3 is TGCGCCAGCAGCCAAGGGGAGACCTGGACAGGGACTGATCAGCCCCAGCATTTT. As protein: CASSQGETWTGTDQPQHF.

V is TRBV28 and J is TRBJ1-5; 7 positions match TRBD1. The V gene's germline CDR1 is MDHEN and CDR2 SYDVKM. The V gene end was trimmed by 6 bases and the J gene end by 2 bases; junction bases not matched to a gene: 10. This CDR3 has 16 amino acids. CDR3 region: CASRSSTGIGNQPQHF. Written as DNA, the CDR3 is TGTGCCAGCAGATCGTCGACAGGGATCGGCAATCAGCCCCAGCATTTT.

Ten or more counts support this clonotype. The CDR3 loop reads CASSTRTGDEQYF. CDR3 bases: TGTGCCAGCAGCACACGGACAGGGGACGAGCAGTACTTC. This chain links TRBV7-2 with TRBJ2-7, with TRBD1 matching over 9 bases. V trimming: 5 bases; J trimming: 5 bases; junction bases outside the gene matches: 4. Germline V gene sequence: CDR1 SGHTA, CDR2 FQGNSA. This CDR3 region has 13 residues.

The chain employs TRBV5-1 and TRBJ2-2; weak D call: TRBD2 (5 bases). The CDR3 is made up of 16 amino acids. The ends were cut back, 3 bases at V and 3 bases at J, with 15 bases in the middle. The germline V gene has CDR1 SGHRS and CDR2 YFSETQ. CDR3 sequence reads: CASSSRPRAHTGELFF. DNA for the CDR3: TGCGCCAGCAGCTCCCGACCGCGGGCGCACACCGGGGAGCTGTTTTTT.

This clonotype was found a few times. The chain links TRBV12-3 or TRBV12-4 to TRBJ1-4; 7 nucleotides agree with TRBD1. CDR3 length: 15 amino acids. V was clipped by 3 bases and J by 7 bases; unmatched bases: 8. The CDR3 region is CASSFRGREFEKLFF. DNA of the CDR3: TGTGCCAGCAGTTTTAGGGGGCGTGAGTTTGAAAAACTGTTTTTT.

The table lists this clonotype with many counts. The chain is built from TRBV7-2 and TRBJ2-5; the D is unclear. The CDR3 is 13 residues long. Germline V gene data show CDR1 as SGHTA and CDR2 as FQGNSA. V was trimmed by 4 bases and J by 4 bases, leaving 10 bases between them. CDR3 DNA: TGTGCCAGCAGCTCCGCCTTTGCAGAGACCCAGTACTTC. Translating gives CASSSAFAETQYF.

This clonotype has more than one count but fewer than ten. This chain joins TRBV4-2 and TRBJ1-2; 8 nucleotides align to TRBD1. J lost 6 bases, V lost 1 base, and 10 bases had no gene match. This CDR3 contains 16 residues. Per germline, CDR1 LGHNA and CDR2 YNFKEQ. The chain's CDR3 is CASSQGTGRSYNGYTF. The CDR3 DNA reads as TGTGCCAGCAGCCAAGGGACAGGGAGAAGTTATAATGGCTACACCTTC.

This clonotype has just a few counts. The gene calls are TRBV6-1 and TRBJ2-7; TRBD1 matches at 8 bases. V lost 11 bases and J lost 5; bases outside the gene matches: 20. The CDR3 loop spans 16 amino acids. The germline CDR1 and CDR2 sequences are MNHNS and SASEGT. The CDR3 region has the DNA TGTGCCCCGACTGGAGCCCGCCGGGACAGGTCCCACGAGCAGTACTTC. Translation: CAPTGARRDRSHEQYF.

In this sample, this clonotype turned up a few times. The chain carries TRBV3-1 and TRBJ1-2; D unresolved. The CDR3 sequence is 12 residues long. Looked up from germline, CDR1 is LGHDT and CDR2 is YNNKEL (reference sequence). Trimming stripped 0 bases from V and 7 bases from J, with 6 bases between. The CDR3 sequence is CASSQDLRGYTF. The DNA for the CDR3 is TGTGCCAGCAGCCAAGATCTACGTGGCTACACCTTC. Based on the CDR3 plus reference TRBV3-1 and TRBJ1-2, the full variable domain is DTAVSQTPKYLVTQMGNDKSIKCEQNLGHDTMYWYKQDSKKFLKIMFSYNNKELIINETVPNRFSPKSPDKAHLNLHINSLELGDSAVYFCASSQDLRGYTFGSGTRLTVV.

This clonotype came up a few times. The chain combines TRBV6-1 with TRBJ1-5; D remains unclear. This CDR3 comprises 16 residues. Germline V gene data show CDR1 as MNHNS and CDR2 as SASEGT. The V and J ends lost 5 bases and 3 bases respectively, with 17 bases between them. Written as DNA, the CDR3 is TGTGCCAGCAGTCAATCCCTAATCCACCTCAATCAGCCCCAGCATTTT. It specifies CASSQSLIHLNQPQHF.

A few counts support this clonotype. The chain joins TRBV7-6 to TRBJ1-1; the D gene is possibly TRBD1 (5 bases). V was pared by 6 bases and J by 1 base, with 9 bases between. Per the germline V gene, CDR1 is SGHVS and CDR2 is FNYEAQ. The CDR3 has 13 amino acids. In DNA form, the CDR3 reads TGTGCCAGCAGGGCGGGGCCGAACACTGAAGCTTTCTTT. Its protein is CASRAGPNTEAFF. Complete variable domain (other parts from reference TRBV7-6 and TRBJ1-1): GAGVSQSPRYKVTKRGQDVALRCDPISGHVSLYWYRQALGQGPEFLTYFNYEAQQDKSGLPNDRFSAERPEGSISTLTIQRTEQRDSAMYRCASRAGPNTEAFFGQGTRLTVV.

This clonotype has more than one count but fewer than ten. V is TRBV5-6 and J is TRBJ2-5; D ambiguous. The CDR3 consists of 15 residues. V gave up 4 bases and J gave up 1 base, with 14 bases separating them. CDR1 is SGHDT and CDR2 is YYEEEE in the germline V gene. The CDR3 bases are TGTGCCAGCAGCCGACCCTGGGGTACCCAAGAGACCCAGTACTTC. It specifies CASSRPWGTQETQYF.

A few counts support this clonotype. The chain is built from TRBV19 and TRBJ1-1; no reliable D call. CDR1 LNHDA and CDR2 SQIVND come from the germline V gene (reference sequence). This CDR3 has 14 residues. V gave up 4 bases and J gave up 6 bases, with 15 bases separating them. The CDR3 region has the DNA TGTGCCAGTAGTACCCTACCAGCGGATTCTGAAGCTTTCTTT. This translates into CASSTLPADSEAFF. Full variable domain (outside the CDR3, taken from reference TRBV19 and TRBJ1-1): DGGITQSPKYLFRKEGQNVTLSCEQNLNHDAMYWYRQDPGQGLRLIYYSQIVNDFQKGDIAEGYSVSREKKESFPLTVTSAQKNPTAFYLCASSTLPADSEAFFGQGTRLTVV.

Worth noting for this clonotype: It may be a read error: a sequence one base away is much more abundant. The CDR3 sequence is CASSPDNEQFF. CDR3 DNA sequence: TGTGCCAGCAGCCCCGACAATGAGCAGTTCTTC. This chain links TRBV7-2 with TRBJ2-1; D unresolved. The V gene's germline CDR1 is SGHTA and CDR2 FQGNSA. Trimming took 5 bases from V and 5 from J, leaving 4 bases between them. The CDR3 spans 11 residues.

This clonotype was observed a few times. The chain combines TRBV25-1 with TRBJ2-5; D is uncertain. Trimming removed 1 base from V and 1 base from J, with 13 bases in between. CDR1 and CDR2 from the germline V gene are MGHDK and SYGVNS. This CDR3 comprises 16 residues. The chain's CDR3 is CASSEFRPIIQETQYF. CDR3 bases: TGTGCCAGCAGTGAATTCAGACCGATAATCCAAGAGACCCAGTACTTC.

V and J are TRBV20-1 and TRBJ2-1, with a weak D call TRBD1 (5 bases). CDR1 and CDR2 (germline): DFQATT, SNEGSKA (reference sequence). The CDR3 runs 11 residues. The ends were cut back, 2 bases at V and 10 bases at J, with 9 bases in the middle. DNA for the CDR3: TGCAGTGCTAGACACCAGGGAGAGCAGTTCTTC. Its translation: CSARHQGEQFF.

This clonotype turned up a few times. The CDR3 nucleotides read TGTGCCAGCAGTTTATCTGGGCAGAGATACGAGCAGTACTTC. It codes for CASSLSGQRYEQYF. The rearrangement uses TRBV27 and TRBJ2-7; the D is unclear. This CDR3 spans 14 amino acids. V was clipped by 0 bases and J by 4 bases, with 10 bases between them. Germline-derived CDR1 and CDR2 are MNHEY and SMNVEV (reference sequence).